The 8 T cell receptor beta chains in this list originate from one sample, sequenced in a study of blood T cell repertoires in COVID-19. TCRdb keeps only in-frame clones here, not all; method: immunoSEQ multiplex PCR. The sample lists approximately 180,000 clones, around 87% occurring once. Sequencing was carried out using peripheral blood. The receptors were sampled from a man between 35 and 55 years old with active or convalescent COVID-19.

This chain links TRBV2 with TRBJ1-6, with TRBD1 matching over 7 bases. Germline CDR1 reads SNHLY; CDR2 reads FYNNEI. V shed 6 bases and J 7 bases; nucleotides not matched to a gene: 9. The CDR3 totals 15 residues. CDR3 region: CASSQMRTGNSPLHF. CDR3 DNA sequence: TGTGCCAGCAGCCAAATGAGGACAGGCAATTCACCCCTCCACTTT.

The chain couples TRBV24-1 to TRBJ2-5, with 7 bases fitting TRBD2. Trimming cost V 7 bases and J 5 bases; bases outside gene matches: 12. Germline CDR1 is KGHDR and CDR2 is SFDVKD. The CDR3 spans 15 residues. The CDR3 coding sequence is TGTGCCACCAGCGCCGGGGGGATCCTAGGGGAGACCCAGTACTTC. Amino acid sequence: CATSAGGILGETQYF.

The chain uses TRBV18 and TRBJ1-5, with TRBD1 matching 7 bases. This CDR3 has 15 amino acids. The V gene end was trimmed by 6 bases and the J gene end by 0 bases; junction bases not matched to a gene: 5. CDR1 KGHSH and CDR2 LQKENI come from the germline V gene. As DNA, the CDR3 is TGTGCCAGCTCCCGGGACAGCGATAGCAATCAGCCCCAGCATTTT. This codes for CASSRDSDSNQPQHF.

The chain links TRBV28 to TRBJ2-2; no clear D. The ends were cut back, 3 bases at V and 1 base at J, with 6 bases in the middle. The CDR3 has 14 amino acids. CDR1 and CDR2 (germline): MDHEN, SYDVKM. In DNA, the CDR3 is TGTGCCAGCAGTTTTCCAGTGAACACCGGGGAGCTGTTTTTT. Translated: CASSFPVNTGELFF.

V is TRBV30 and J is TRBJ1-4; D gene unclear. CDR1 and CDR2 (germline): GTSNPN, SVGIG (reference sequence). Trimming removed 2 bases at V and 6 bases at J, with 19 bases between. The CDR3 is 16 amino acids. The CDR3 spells CAWSYIKRVKDEKLFF. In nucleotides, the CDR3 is TGTGCCTGGAGTTACATTAAGCGGGTAAAGGATGAAAAACTGTTTTTT.

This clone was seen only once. The CDR3 DNA sequence: TGTGCCAGCAGCCGAAAGCGAAAGACTGAAGCTTTCTTT. It translates to CASSRKRKTEAFF. The chain carries TRBV28 and TRBJ1-1; D is ambiguous. The germline CDR1 and CDR2 sequences are MDHEN and SYDVKM. There are 13 residues in the CDR3. V was clipped by 6 bases and J by 5 bases, with 13 bases between them.

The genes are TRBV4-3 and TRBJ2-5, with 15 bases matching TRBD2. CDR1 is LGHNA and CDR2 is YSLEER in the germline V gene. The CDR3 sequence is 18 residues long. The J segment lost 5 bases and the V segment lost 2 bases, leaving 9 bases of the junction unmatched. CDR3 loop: CASSQQGLAGGPWETQYF. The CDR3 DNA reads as TGCGCCAGCAGCCAACAAGGACTAGCGGGGGGGCCGTGGGAGACCCAGTACTTC.

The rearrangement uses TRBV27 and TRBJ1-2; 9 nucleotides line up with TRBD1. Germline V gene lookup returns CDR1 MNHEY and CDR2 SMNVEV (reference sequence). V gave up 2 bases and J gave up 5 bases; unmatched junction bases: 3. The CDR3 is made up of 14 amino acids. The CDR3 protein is CASSLKGTGYGYTF. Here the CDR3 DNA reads TGTGCCAGCAGTTTAAAGGGGACAGGGTATGGCTACACCTTC.